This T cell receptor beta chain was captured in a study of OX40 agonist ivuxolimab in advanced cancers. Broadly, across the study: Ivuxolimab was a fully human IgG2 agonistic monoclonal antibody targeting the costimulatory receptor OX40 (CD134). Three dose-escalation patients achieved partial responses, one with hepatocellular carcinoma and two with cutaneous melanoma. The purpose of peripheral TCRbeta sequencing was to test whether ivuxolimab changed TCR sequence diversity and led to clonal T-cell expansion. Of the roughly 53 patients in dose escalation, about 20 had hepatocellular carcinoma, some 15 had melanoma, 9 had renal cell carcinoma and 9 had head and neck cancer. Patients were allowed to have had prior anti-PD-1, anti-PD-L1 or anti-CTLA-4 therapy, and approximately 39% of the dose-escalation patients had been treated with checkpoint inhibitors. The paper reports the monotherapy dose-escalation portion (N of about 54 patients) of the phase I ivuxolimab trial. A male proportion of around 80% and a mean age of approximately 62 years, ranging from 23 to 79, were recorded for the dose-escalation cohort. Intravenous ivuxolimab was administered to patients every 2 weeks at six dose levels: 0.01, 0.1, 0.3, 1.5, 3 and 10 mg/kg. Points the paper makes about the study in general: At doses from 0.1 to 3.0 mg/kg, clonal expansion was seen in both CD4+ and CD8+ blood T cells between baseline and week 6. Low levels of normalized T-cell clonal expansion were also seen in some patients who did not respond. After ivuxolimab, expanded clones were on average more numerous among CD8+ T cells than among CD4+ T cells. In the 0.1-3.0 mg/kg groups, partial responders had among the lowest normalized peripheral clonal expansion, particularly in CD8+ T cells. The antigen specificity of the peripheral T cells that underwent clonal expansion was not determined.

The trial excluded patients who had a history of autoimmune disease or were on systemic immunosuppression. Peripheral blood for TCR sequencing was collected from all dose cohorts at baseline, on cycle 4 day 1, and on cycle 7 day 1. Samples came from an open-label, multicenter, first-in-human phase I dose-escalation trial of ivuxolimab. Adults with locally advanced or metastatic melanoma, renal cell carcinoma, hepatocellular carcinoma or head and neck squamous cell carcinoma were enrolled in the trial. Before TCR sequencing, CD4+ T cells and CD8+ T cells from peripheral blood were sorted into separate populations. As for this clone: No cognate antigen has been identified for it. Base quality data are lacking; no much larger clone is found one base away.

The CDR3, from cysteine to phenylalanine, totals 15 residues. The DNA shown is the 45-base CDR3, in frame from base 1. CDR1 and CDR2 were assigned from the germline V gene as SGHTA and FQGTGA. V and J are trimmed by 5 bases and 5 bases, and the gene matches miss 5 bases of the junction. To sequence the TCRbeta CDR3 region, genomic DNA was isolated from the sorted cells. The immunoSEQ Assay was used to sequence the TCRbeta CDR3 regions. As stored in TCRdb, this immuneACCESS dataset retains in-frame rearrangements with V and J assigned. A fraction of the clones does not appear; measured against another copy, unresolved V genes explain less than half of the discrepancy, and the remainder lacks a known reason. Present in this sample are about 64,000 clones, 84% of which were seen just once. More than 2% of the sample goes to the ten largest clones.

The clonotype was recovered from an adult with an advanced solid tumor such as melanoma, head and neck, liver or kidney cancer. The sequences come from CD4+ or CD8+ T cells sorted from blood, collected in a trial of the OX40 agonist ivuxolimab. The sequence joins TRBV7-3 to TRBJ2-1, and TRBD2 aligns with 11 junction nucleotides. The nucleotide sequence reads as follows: TGTGCCAGCAGCCCAATAGCGGGGGGGCACAATGAGCAGTTCTTC. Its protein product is CASSPIAGGHNEQFF.